Each of the 27 T cell receptor beta chains below was sequenced from the same sample in a study of identical twins. MiXCR was run by TCRdb on the 5' RACE reads, yielding one entry per CDR3 protein. The top ten hold approximately 0.98% of the sample, which has around 490,000 distinct CDR3 sequences, roughly an eighth seen once. The data also belong to a second study, concerning yellow fever vaccine responses in identical twins.

The sample consisted of CD4+ T cells sorted from blood. These TCRs come from a woman in her late teens or twenties in good health.

This clonotype was seen ten or more times. V usage is TRBV25-1 and J usage is TRBJ2-3; tentative D call: TRBD1 (5 bases). Trimming took 1 base from V and 0 from J, leaving 14 bases between them. Germline V gene sequence: CDR1 MGHDK, CDR2 SYGVNS. The CDR3 has 17 residues. In DNA form, the CDR3 reads TGTGCCAGCAGTGAATGGTCAGGGTTCACTAGCACAGATACGCAGTATTTT. Translating it yields CASSEWSGFTSTDTQYF.

The V and J genes are TRBV29-1 and TRBJ1-5; D is perhaps TRBD1 (5 bases). V was pared by 5 bases and J by 4 bases, with 12 bases between. The CDR3 is 13 residues long. Germline V gene sequence: CDR1 SQVTM, CDR2 ANQGSEA. The CDR3 DNA reads as TGCAGCGTTTCTGAAGGGGCTAATCAGCCCCAGCATTTT. Translated, it gives CSVSEGANQPQHF.

V gene TRBV3-1 combines with J gene TRBJ2-1, with D unclear. CDR1 and CDR2 from the germline V gene are LGHDT and YNNKEL (reference sequence). V shed 0 bases and J shed 3 bases, with 9 bases lying between them. The length of the CDR3 is 15 residues. CDR3 in amino acids: CASSQDRNLYNEQFF. Written as DNA, the CDR3 is TGTGCCAGCAGCCAAGATAGGAACCTCTACAATGAGCAGTTCTTC.

The sample holds a few counts of this clonotype. J is TRBJ2-5 and V is TRBV7-8, with 7 bases identical to TRBD1. The V gene end was trimmed by 1 base and the J gene end by 4 bases; junction bases not matched to a gene: 9. The CDR3 runs to 16 residues. Germline V gene data show CDR1 as SGHVS and CDR2 as FQNEAQ. The CDR3 DNA sequence: TGTGCCAGCAGCTTAGTCGGGACAGATACGAGAGAGACCCAGTACTTC. As protein: CASSLVGTDTRETQYF.

This clonotype was detected many times. The rearrangement links TRBV12-3 or TRBV12-4 to TRBJ2-1; 9 bases line up with TRBD1. The CDR3 length is 14 residues. V shed 6 bases and J 7 bases; nucleotides not matched to a gene: 7. The DNA for the CDR3 is TGTGCCAGCAGGCCCGGGACAGGGTTGAATGAGCAGTTCTTC. Amino acid sequence: CASRPGTGLNEQFF.

This clonotype has only a few counts. The chain carries TRBV25-1 and TRBJ1-6; the D is unclear. CDR3 length: 17 residues. Germline lookup yields CDR1 MGHDK and CDR2 SYGVNS. V dropped 3 bases and J dropped 0 bases, with 12 bases sitting between them. The CDR3 loop is CASSDHTPGSYNSPLHF. The DNA of the CDR3 is TGTGCCAGCAGTGATCATACGCCAGGCTCCTATAATTCACCCCTCCACTTT.

This clonotype has a handful of counts. The CDR3 region has the DNA TGTGCCACCAGTGATTTGGGGACAGACAACACCGGGGAGCTGTTTTTT. Translating it yields CATSDLGTDNTGELFF. This chain uses TRBV24-1 with TRBJ2-2; the match to TRBD1 covers 7 bases. Germline loops: CDR1 KGHDR, CDR2 SFDVKD. The V segment lost 0 bases and the J segment 2 bases; nucleotides outside the gene matches: 2. CDR3 length equals 16 residues.

The chain recombines TRBV5-1 with TRBJ1-6; possibly TRBD1 for D (5 bases). CDR3 length: 14 amino acids. Germline-derived CDR1 and CDR2 are SGHRS and YFSETQ. Trimming removed 4 bases at V and 9 bases at J, with 14 bases between. CDR3 sequence reads: CASSLDGGASPLHF. CDR3 nucleotide sequence: TGCGCCAGCAGCCTGGATGGGGGTGCTTCACCCCTCCACTTT.

V is TRBV28 and J is TRBJ2-7; no reliable D call. Trimming left V 8 bases short and J 7 bases short, with 18 bases between. Germline CDR1 MDHEN, CDR2 SYDVKM. This CDR3 is 13 amino acids long. CDR3 region: CASHPSGSREQYF. CDR3 DNA sequence: TGTGCCAGCCATCCGAGTGGATCTAGGGAGCAGTACTTC.

The rearrangement links TRBV20-1 to TRBJ2-5; 8 bases fit TRBD2. CDR1 DFQATT and CDR2 SNEGSKA come from the germline V gene (reference sequence). The J segment lost 6 bases and the V segment lost 6 bases, leaving 15 bases of the junction unmatched. The CDR3 contains 15 residues. CDR3 nucleotide sequence: TGCAGTGCCAAACCGAGCGGGAGTATCTTAAAGACCCAGTACTTC. Encoded protein: CSAKPSGSILKTQYF.

This clonotype has a handful of counts. J is TRBJ2-1 and V is TRBV12-3 or TRBV12-4; D gene unclear. With 2 bases removed from V and 1 base from J, the gap between germline ends came to 12 bases. CDR3 length: 16 amino acids. CDR3 sequence reads: CASSLRVADSYNEQFF. CDR3 bases: TGTGCCAGCAGTTTAAGGGTAGCAGATTCCTACAATGAGCAGTTCTTC.

This clonotype was found a few times. The gene calls are TRBV5-1 and TRBJ1-5; TRBD1 aligns across 7 bases. The length of the CDR3 is 16 residues. Trimming removed 0 bases from V and 3 bases from J; junction bases left unmatched: 6. CDR1 is SGHRS and CDR2 is YFSETQ in the germline V gene. This chain's CDR3 is CASSLERQGVNQPQHF. DNA of the CDR3: TGCGCCAGCAGCTTGGAGAGACAGGGCGTCAATCAGCCCCAGCATTTT.

The sample holds a few counts of this clonotype. V usage is TRBV10-3 and J usage is TRBJ2-1, with a weak D call TRBD1 (6 bases). The CDR3 consists of 13 residues. Germline V CDR1 and CDR2: ENHRY, SYGVKD. V lost 7 bases to trimming and J lost 5 bases, with 12 bases between them. The CDR3 DNA sequence: TGTGCCATCACTTTTGGGACAAACAATGAGCAGTTCTTC. Residues: CAITFGTNNEQFF.

This clonotype was counted only a few times. The chain couples TRBV25-1 to TRBJ2-1; D not certain. Germline CDR1 is MGHDK and CDR2 is SYGVNS. With 2 bases removed from V and 8 bases from J, the gap between germline ends came to 22 bases. This CDR3 has 17 residues. DNA for the CDR3: TGTGCCAGCAGTGAAAACCCAAAGGTCGGTAAGTGGTATGAGCAGTTCTTC. Residues: CASSENPKVGKWYEQFF.

This clonotype was seen more than once but under ten times. The chain employs TRBV7-9 and TRBJ2-1; 9 bases align to TRBD1. Trimming removed 3 bases from V and 4 bases from J; junction bases left unmatched: 7. CDR1 and CDR2 from the germline V gene are SEHNR and FQNEAQ (reference sequence). This CDR3 comprises 16 residues. In DNA, the CDR3 is TGTGCCAGCAGCTTGGTACAGGGGGCGGGTTACAATGAGCAGTTCTTC. It is translated as CASSLVQGAGYNEQFF.

This chain links TRBV7-6 with TRBJ2-5, with D perhaps given as TRBD1 or TRBD2 (5 bases each). Per the germline V gene, CDR1 is SGHVS and CDR2 is FNYEAQ. The CDR3 extends over 18 amino acids. V lost 3 bases to trimming and J lost 0 bases, with 20 bases between them. The CDR3 DNA reads TGTGCCAGCAGCTTCAGCCTCAGACAGAGGGGAAACCAAGAGACCCAGTACTTC. The encoded protein is CASSFSLRQRGNQETQYF. Complete variable domain (other parts from reference TRBV7-6 and TRBJ2-5): GAGVSQSPRYKVTKRGQDVALRCDPISGHVSLYWYRQALGQGPEFLTYFNYEAQQDKSGLPNDRFSAERPEGSISTLTIQRTEQRDSAMYRCASSFSLRQRGNQETQYFGPGTRLLVL.

This clonotype was seen ten or more times. The chain carries TRBV9 and TRBJ2-1, with TRBD2 identical over 11 bases. Germline V gene lookup returns CDR1 SGDLS and CDR2 YYNGEE. This CDR3 is 16 amino acids long. Germline trimming cut 4 bases from V and 2 bases from J; bases unmatched to any gene: 5. DNA for the CDR3: TGTGCCAGCAGCCCCACTAGCGGGGGAACCTACAATGAGCAGTTCTTC. Amino acids: CASSPTSGGTYNEQFF.

V is TRBV4-3 and J is TRBJ2-1; TRBD1 is a possible D gene (6 bases). Looked up from germline, CDR1 is LGHNA and CDR2 is YSLEER. The CDR3 extends over 17 amino acids. Trimming took off 0 bases at V and 2 bases at J, with 14 bases between the two ends. CDR3 nucleotides: TGCGCCAGCAGCCAAGATTTTGGGGGCTCGGCCTACAATGAGCAGTTCTTC. Translation: CASSQDFGGSAYNEQFF.

This clonotype turned up a few times. The V gene is TRBV16, the J gene TRBJ2-1; D may be TRBD2 (7 bases). Trimming took 0 bases from V and 6 from J, leaving 12 bases between them. This CDR3 contains 15 residues. Germline CDR1 and CDR2: KGHSY and FQNENV. The DNA for the CDR3 is TGTGCCAGCAGCCAATCTGGGGGGGCTCTCAATGAGCAGTTCTTC. Its protein product is CASSQSGGALNEQFF.

This clonotype has a handful of counts. The chain joins TRBV10-3 to TRBJ2-7; 9 bases map to TRBD2. CDR1 is ENHRY and CDR2 is SYGVKD in the germline V gene. This CDR3 is 16 amino acids long. V lost 0 bases, J lost 7 bases, and 10 bases stayed unmatched. The CDR3 reads CAISESGASGTGEQYF. CDR3 in DNA: TGTGCCATCAGTGAGTCGGGGGCTAGCGGGACTGGGGAGCAGTACTTC.

The chain recombines TRBV12-3 or TRBV12-4 with TRBJ2-1; D may be TRBD2 (5 bases). This CDR3 comprises 15 residues. Trimming removed 4 bases at V and 7 bases at J, with 17 bases between. The CDR3 sequence: CASSSPSGNLNEQFF. DNA of the CDR3: TGTGCCAGCAGTTCCCCATCGGGGAACCTTAATGAGCAGTTCTTC.

This clonotype was seen more than once but under ten times. The chain couples TRBV27 to TRBJ1-4; 9 bases align to TRBD1. Germline V gene sequence: CDR1 MNHEY, CDR2 SMNVEV (reference sequence). The length of the CDR3 is 16 residues. Unmatched junction bases numbered 10, after V lost 3 bases and J lost 8 bases. This CDR3 reads CASSFAFGQGREKLFF. DNA for the CDR3: TGTGCCAGCAGTTTTGCATTTGGACAGGGGAGGGAAAAACTGTTTTTT.

This clonotype was detected only a few times. The V gene is TRBV18, the J gene TRBJ2-1; possible D gene TRBD1, 5 bases. This CDR3 spans 14 amino acids. Germline values: CDR1 KGHSH, CDR2 LQKENI. V lost 2 bases and J lost 9, with 14 bases in between. The DNA of the CDR3 is TGTGCCAGCTCACCAGGGGCAGGGTTGGGTGAGCAGTTCTTC. It is translated as CASSPGAGLGEQFF.

This clonotype occurred many times. This rearrangement joins TRBV12-3 or TRBV12-4 to TRBJ2-7; 8 positions agree with TRBD1. CDR3 size: 15 residues. V shed 2 bases, J shed 5 bases, and the junction held 8 bases outside the gene matches. CDR3 residues: CASSLIQGAVNEQYF. The CDR3 coding sequence is TGTGCCAGCAGTTTAATCCAGGGGGCGGTGAACGAGCAGTACTTC.

The rearrangement links TRBV5-6 to TRBJ2-1; no firm D call. The CDR3 extends over 12 amino acids. Between the trimmed V and J ends, which lost 4 bases and 7 bases, there was a span of 9 bases. The germline CDR1 and CDR2 sequences are SGHDT and YYEEEE. CDR3: CASSTPKNEQFF. CDR3 in DNA: TGTGCCAGCAGCACACCTAAGAATGAGCAGTTCTTC.

This clonotype was detected a few times. J is TRBJ1-2 and V is TRBV6-1; maybe TRBD1 (5 bases). The CDR3 loop spans 15 amino acids. Germline V gene lookup returns CDR1 MNHNS and CDR2 SASEGT. The V gene lost 3 bases and the J gene lost 0 bases, with 11 bases spanning the gap. The CDR3 here is CASSESTGANYGYTF. CDR3 in DNA: TGTGCCAGCAGTGAGTCAACAGGAGCTAACTATGGCTACACCTTC.

The CDR3 DNA follows: TGCGCCAGCAGTCCTAGCGAGTTCTTC. Its protein product is CASSPSEFF. This chain joins TRBV23-1 and TRBJ2-1, with a tentative D call TRBD2 (6 bases). Being an ORF, TRBV23-1 has a function that is uncertain. CDR3 length equals 9 residues. Between the trimmed V and J ends, which lost 4 bases and 14 bases, there was a span of 6 bases.